These T cell receptor beta chains were read from a single sample in a study of T cell responses to AZD1222 COVID-19 vaccine. Clones were sequenced by immunoSEQ multiplex PCR, and TCRdb holds only the in-frame ones, with some missing. The table shows under 50,000 clones, with around four fifths occurring only once. The starting material was peripheral blood, obtained 28 days after the second dose of the MenACWY control vaccine. Receptors originate from an adult who received the MenACWY meningococcal vaccine as a control. CDR3s include the opening cysteine and the closing phenylalanine or tryptophan. A D gene is named only where the DNA matches it firmly. Only part of the rows carry a size: once, few, many, or a class if the clone is expanded.

TRBD1,TRBJ1-1,TRBV15,NA,TGTGCCACCAGCAGAGCCTCAGGGGGCCTGACTGAAGCTTTCTTT,CATSRASGGLTEAFF
TRBD1,TRBJ2-7,TRBV25-1,NA,TGTGCCAGCAGTGAGACAGGGGCCCTTATCTCCTACGAGCAGTACTTC,CASSETGALISYEQYF
NA,TRBJ2-1,TRBV24-1,NA,TGTGCCACCAGTAAAGGACTACTGAACTCCTACAATGAGCAGTTCTTC,CATSKGLLNSYNEQFF
TRBD1,TRBJ2-2,TRBV5-1,NA,TGCGCCAGCAGCTACAAGGGACAGGGGGCCACCGGGGAGCTGTTTTTT,CASSYKGQGATGELFF
NA,TRBJ2-7,TRBV19,few,TGTGCCAGTAGTATAGTCCTTGCATTATACTACGAGCAGTACTTC,CASSIVLALYYEQYF
NA,TRBJ1-2,TRBV5-1,once,TGCGCCAGCAGCTCGGACAGTCTCGTTGGCTACACCTTC,CASSSDSLVGYTF
NA,TRBJ2-7,TRBV5-8,NA,TGTGCCAGCAGCTTGGAGGGAGATTGGGAGCAGTACTTC,CASSLEGDWEQYF
NA,TRBJ2-3,TRBV29-1,NA,TGCAGCGTTGAACGGAGTAGCTATATAGATACGCAGTATTTT,CSVERSSYIDTQYF
NA,TRBJ1-2,TRBV2,NA,TGTGCCAGCAAGGCAGGGGTGACGAACTATGGCTACACCTTC,CASKAGVTNYGYTF
NA,TRBJ1-1,TRBV9,NA,TGTGCCAGCAGCCCCGGAACGCTGGGGAACACTGAAGCTTTCTTT,CASSPGTLGNTEAFF
TRBD1,TRBJ2-1,TRBV11-2,NA,TGTGCCAGCAGCCCTATCCTAGGGACAGGGGGTGGGGAGCAGTTCTTC,CASSPILGTGGGEQFF
NA,TRBJ1-4,TRBV30,NA,TGTGCCTGGAGTCGAATACAGGGAAATAATGAAAAACTGTTTTTT,CAWSRIQGNNEKLFF
NA,TRBJ1-6,TRBV30,NA,TGTGCCTGGAGTTTCCAAGCTTCACCCCTCCACTTT,CAWSFQASPLHF
NA,TRBJ1-5,TRBV15,NA,TGTGCCACCAGCCTACGGACCGATAGTTATAGCAATCAGCCCCAGCATTTT,CATSLRTDSYSNQPQHF
NA,TRBJ2-2,TRBV3-1/TRBV3-2,NA,TGTGCCAGCAGCTCCTTCCGGTCTTTCAGCGGGGAGCTGTTTTTT,CASSSFRSFSGELFF
TRBD1,TRBJ2-1,TRBV7-6,few,TGTGCCAGCAGCTCCCCGGGACAGGGAGCGAATGAGCAGTTCTTC,CASSSPGQGANEQFF
NA,TRBJ2-1,TRBV30,NA,TGTGCCTGGAGTGCTCAGGGGTGGGGTGAGCAGTTCTTC,CAWSAQGWGEQFF
TRBD1,TRBJ2-1,TRBV25-1,NA,TGTGCCAGCAGTGACAAAGGGACAGGGAGCTCCTACAATGAGCAGTTCTTC,CASSDKGTGSSYNEQFF
TRBD1,TRBJ2-5,TRBV5-6,NA,TGTGCCAGCAGCCCGTACAGGGGACGGGAGACCCAGTACTTC,CASSPYRGRETQYF
NA,TRBJ2-3,TRBV19,NA,TGTGCCAGTAGTATGACTGCTAGCACAGATACGCAGTATTTT,CASSMTASTDTQYF